There are many counts of the clone carrying this T cell receptor (beta chain). The antigen is unknown. Naive CD8 T cell sorting was performed on the CD8+CD4-CCR7+CD45RA+ phenotype. The source of the sample is a study of molecular identifiers for immune sequencing clone quantification. Study results and caveats: Barcode sharing among identical TCR molecules could make large clones appear smaller. Clones of above 20 RNA copies carried over 99% of effector molecules; in naive cells they carried under 1%.

It was with previously described methods and listed TCR primers that bulk TCR libraries were made. TCRdb reprocessed the PCR reads via MiXCR and lists one record per CDR3 protein. This table has hundreds of thousands of distinct CDR3 sequences, roughly 25% appearing once. The sequenced material came from naive CD8+ T cells from blood, with Jurkat cell RNA spiked in. Subset meaning: FACS-sorted CD8+CD4-CCR7+CD45RA+ naive T cells. The sequence came from a human donor in good health. Some libraries in this study had Jurkat cell RNA spiked in.

The CDR3 sequence is CATKNSGTSTDTQYF. CDR3 bases: TGTGCCACCAAAAATTCCGGGACTAGCACAGATACGCAGTATTTT. The chain has TRBV24-1 and TRBJ2-3; maybe TRBD2 (6 bases). There are 15 residues in the CDR3. Trimming took off 8 bases at V and 0 bases at J, with 14 bases between the two ends. Germline V gives CDR1 KGHDR, CDR2 SFDVKD.